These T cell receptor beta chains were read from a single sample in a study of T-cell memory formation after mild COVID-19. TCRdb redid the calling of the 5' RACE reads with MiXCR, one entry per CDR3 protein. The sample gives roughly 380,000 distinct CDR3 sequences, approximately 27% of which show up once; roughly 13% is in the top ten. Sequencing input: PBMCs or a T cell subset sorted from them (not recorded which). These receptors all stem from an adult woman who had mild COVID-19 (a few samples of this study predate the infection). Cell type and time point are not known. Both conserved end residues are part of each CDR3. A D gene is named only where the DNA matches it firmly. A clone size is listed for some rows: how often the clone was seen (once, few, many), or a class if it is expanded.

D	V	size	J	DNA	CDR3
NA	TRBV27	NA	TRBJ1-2	TGTGCCAGCAGTTTAAAAGGGGGAAATGGCTACACCTTC	CASSLKGGNGYTF
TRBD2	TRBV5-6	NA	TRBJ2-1	TGTGCCAGCAGCGGCTACGGCGGGGGGGCCAATGAGCAGTTCTTC	CASSGYGGGANEQFF
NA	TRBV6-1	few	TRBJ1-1	TGTGCCAGCAGTCTCTCCGTTGTACGCACTGAAGCTTTCTTT	CASSLSVVRTEAFF
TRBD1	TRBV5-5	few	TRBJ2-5	TGTGCCAGCAGCCAGACGACAGGGTCGGGGTTAGAGACCCAGTACTTC	CASSQTTGSGLETQYF
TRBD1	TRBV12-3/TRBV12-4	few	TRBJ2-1	TGTGCCAGCAGTTCCTCAGGGGGTCCAAGCTCCTACAATGAGCAGTTCTTC	CASSSSGGPSSYNEQFF
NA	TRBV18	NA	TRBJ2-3	TGTGCCAGCTCACCGTTAGATACGCAGTATTTT	CASSPLDTQYF
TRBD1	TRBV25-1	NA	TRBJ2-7	TGTGCCAGCAGTGAATTAGGGGACAGGGGGCTCTTCTACGAGCAGTACTTC	CASSELGDRGLFYEQYF
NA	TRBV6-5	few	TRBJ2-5	TGTGCCAGCAGCAACACGGACACCGGGCCAGAGACCCAGTACTTC	CASSNTDTGPETQYF
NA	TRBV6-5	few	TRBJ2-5	TGTGCCAGCAGTTACCTCGCCAGTGAAGAGACCCAGTACTTC	CASSYLASEETQYF
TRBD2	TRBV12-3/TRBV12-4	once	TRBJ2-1	TGTGCCAGCACCCAGGAGAGCGGGGTCGGAAATGAGCAGTTCTTC	CASTQESGVGNEQFF
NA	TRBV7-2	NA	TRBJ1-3	TGTGCCAGCAGCTTAGTCAGGGCTGGAAACACCATATATTTT	CASSLVRAGNTIYF
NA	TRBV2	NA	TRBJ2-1	TGTGCCAGCAGTGAGGCCCCCCCGGTGGATGAGCAGTTCTTC	CASSEAPPVDEQFF
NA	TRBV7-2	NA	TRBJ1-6	TGTGCCAGCAGTCCCCCTGGGAGGGTTAATTCACCCCTCCACTTT	CASSPPGRVNSPLHF